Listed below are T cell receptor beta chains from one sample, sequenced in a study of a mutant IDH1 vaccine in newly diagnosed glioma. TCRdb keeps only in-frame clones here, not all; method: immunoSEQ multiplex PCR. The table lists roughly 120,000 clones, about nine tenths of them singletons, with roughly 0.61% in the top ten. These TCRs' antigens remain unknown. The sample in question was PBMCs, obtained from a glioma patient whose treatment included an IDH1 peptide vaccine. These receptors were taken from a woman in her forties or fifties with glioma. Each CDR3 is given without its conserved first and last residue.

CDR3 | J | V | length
ASSFHGGLAGIRETQY | TRBJ2-5 | TRBV7-3 | 16
ASSESLGTALH | TRBJ1-6 | TRBV10-2 | 11
ASSQEQGSNQPQH | TRBJ1-5 | TRBV4-2 | 13
ASSSRRTSGGGELF | TRBJ2-2 | TRBV11-2 | 14
ASSRDRVTSYEQY | TRBJ2-7 | TRBV14 | 13
ASSSTVASVRREQY | TRBJ2-7 | TRBV7-2 | 14
AWSRGQGGDTEAF | TRBJ1-1 | TRBV30 | 13
ASSYTGGPTDTQY | TRBJ2-3 | TRBV6-6 | 13
ASSPRSSYGYT | TRBJ1-2 | TRBV5-5 | 11
ASSEYGGRETQY | TRBJ2-5 | TRBV25-1 | 12
ASRRRGEASYEQY | - | TRBV5-6 | 13
ASSQDEFTTGELF | TRBJ2-2 | TRBV4-2 | 13
ASSRPGTGFYEQY | TRBJ2-7 | TRBV7-6 | 13
ASSPEMGRQY | TRBJ2-4 | TRBV7-9 | 10
AWSVETLVNEQY | TRBJ2-7 | TRBV30 | 12
ASSLTGGNIQY | TRBJ2-4 | TRBV5-1 | 11
ASSLGLPGEDEQY | TRBJ2-7 | TRBV11-3 | 13
ASSPWTSGTSSTDTQY | TRBJ2-3 | TRBV4-1 | 16